This is a list of T cell receptor beta chains from one sample in a study of T cell responses to AZD1222 COVID-19 vaccine. Clones were sequenced by immunoSEQ multiplex PCR, and TCRdb holds only the in-frame ones, with some missing. The data contain approximately 91,000 clones, more than 70% of them singletons. The source was peripheral blood, collected on day 0 of AZD1222 vaccination. Receptors originate from an adult in good health. Each CDR3 is given without its conserved first and last residue.

v_call	j_call	cdr3_aa
TRBV11-3	TRBJ2-1	ASSSQRGGYNEQF
TRBV19	TRBJ1-6	ASSIDKSAIAPLH
TRBV15	TRBJ1-3	ATSRRTGNSGNTIY
TRBV6-5	TRBJ2-7	ASRTLPELHSY
TRBV5-4	TRBJ2-2	ASSFFNTGELF
TRBV4-2	TRBJ2-1	ASSQDGGYNEQF
TRBV11-2	TRBJ2-7	ASSLRGLFSSYEQY
TRBV5-1	TRBJ1-2	ASSLGQTIYGYT
TRBV27	TRBJ2-3	ASSLFSGGHDTQY
TRBV5-4	TRBJ2-7	ASSQQGPYEQY
TRBV2	TRBJ1-2	ASSLDSSYGYT
TRBV19	TRBJ2-7	ASSGVRTSGYEQY
TRBV6-5	TRBJ1-1	ASRRTNTEAF
TRBV27	TRBJ2-7	ASPPRGTGFYEQY
TRBV12-3/TRBV12-4	TRBJ1-5	ASSRGGQPQH
TRBV30	TRBJ2-3	AVSAGVFTDTQY
TRBV7-2	TRBJ1-2	ASLGSGYGYT
TRBV11-1	TRBJ2-3	ASNFADTQY
TRBV20-1	TRBJ2-3	SAGRLDTQY
TRBV19	TRBJ2-1	ASSIVSASGDNEQF
TRBV19	TRBJ2-5	ASSIGTGVETQY
TRBV5-1	TRBJ1-2	ASSLGTGVWGYT